Presented here are 32 T cell receptor beta chains from one specimen sequenced in a study of control samples from healthy donors and cancer patients. The table came from immunoSEQ multiplex PCR; TCRdb's copy has only in-frame clones and leaves some out. The sample contains some 100,000 clones, 90% of which appear only once. Sequences were obtained from blood. All receptors come from a human donor in good health. The donor label of this sample is uncertain.

The V call is TRBV28, the J call TRBJ2-3; the match to TRBD2 covers 7 bases. Germline CDR1 and CDR2: MDHEN and SYDVKM. V lost 5 bases to trimming and J lost 5 bases; unmatched junction nucleotides: 10. The CDR3 has 15 amino acids. CDR3 sequence (DNA): TGTGCCAGCAGTACCCAGACTAGCTTCAGAGATACGCAGTATTTT. Translation gives CASSTQTSFRDTQYF.

The chain couples TRBV6-5 to TRBJ1-1; D is undetermined. Germline-derived CDR1 and CDR2 are MNHEY and SVGAGI. The CDR3 is 14 amino acids. Trimming left V 8 bases short and J 0 bases short, with 13 bases between. DNA of the CDR3: TGTGCCAGCCGGAATTCTGGGCTGAACACTGAAGCTTTCTTT. Its translation: CASRNSGLNTEAFF.

V and J are TRBV3-1 (or the pseudogene TRBV3-2) and TRBJ2-2, with D unclear. Germline V gives CDR1 LGHDT, CDR2 YNNKEL (reference sequence). This CDR3 has 13 residues. The ends were cut back, 5 bases at V and 4 bases at J, with 8 bases in the middle. CDR3 coding DNA: TGTGCCAGCAGCGGCGGCTTCACCGGGGAGCTGTTTTTT. Amino acid sequence: CASSGGFTGELFF.

The chain employs TRBV7-2 and TRBJ2-3, with unresolved D. Deletions cut 5 bases from V and 5 bases from J, with 8 bases between. The CDR3 runs 12 residues. Germline lookup yields CDR1 SGHTA and CDR2 FQGNSA. The CDR3 region is CASSRTGDTQYF. In DNA form, the CDR3 reads TGTGCCAGCAGCCGGACGGGAGATACGCAGTATTTT.

The rearrangement joins TRBV10-1 to TRBJ2-7, with D possibly being TRBD1 (6 bases). Germline V gene sequence: CDR1 WNHNN, CDR2 SYGVQD (reference sequence). This CDR3 comprises 13 residues. V lost 6 bases and J 1 base, leaving 10 bases between the germline ends. CDR3 loop: CASRPTGSYEQYF. The CDR3 DNA reads as TGCGCCAGCAGACCCACAGGGTCCTACGAGCAGTACTTC.

This clone showed up just once. This chain uses TRBV6-6 with TRBJ1-3; D unclear. Trimming removed 0 bases from V and 5 bases from J, with 14 bases in between. The length of the CDR3 is 16 residues. The germline gives CDR1 MNHNY, CDR2 SVGAGI (reference sequence). CDR3 region: CASSYSGWPPRNTIYF. CDR3 coding DNA: TGTGCCAGCAGTTACTCTGGGTGGCCCCCGCGAAACACCATATATTTT.

The rearrangement uses TRBV29-1 and TRBJ2-1, with 9 bases identical to TRBD1. Trimming at V came to 2 bases and at J to 4 bases, leaving 6 bases not matched to a gene. Germline V gene sequence: CDR1 SQVTM, CDR2 ANQGSEA. The CDR3 has 15 residues. In DNA form, the CDR3 reads TGCAGCGTTGAAAAGCGGGACAGGGTTTACAATGAGCAGTTCTTC. This encodes CSVEKRDRVYNEQFF.

The chain recombines TRBV24-1 with TRBJ2-1; D may match TRBD1 or TRBD2 (5 bases each). V gave up 3 bases and J gave up 6 bases, with 17 bases separating them. Germline loops: CDR1 KGHDR, CDR2 SFDVKD. CDR3 length: 16 amino acids. The CDR3 bases are TGTGCCACCAGTGATAGGGACCTAATGACCACCAATGAGCAGTTCTTC. Encoded protein: CATSDRDLMTTNEQFF.

V usage is TRBV7-9 and J usage is TRBJ2-5, with D perhaps given as TRBD1 or TRBD2 (5 bases each). V lost 1 base and J lost 1, with 10 bases in between. CDR1 SEHNR and CDR2 FQNEAQ come from the germline V gene (reference sequence). The CDR3 has 15 residues. The CDR3 coding sequence is TGTGCCAGCAGCTTAGGAGGGGCCTTCCAAGAGACCCAGTACTTC. Translation: CASSLGGAFQETQYF.

V is TRBV9 and J is TRBJ2-1; D call uncertain. Germline V gives CDR1 SGDLS, CDR2 YYNGEE. The CDR3 runs to 14 residues. V gave up 0 bases and J gave up 5 bases, with 9 bases separating them. The CDR3 DNA sequence: TGTGCCAGCAGCGTAGAGGGTAGAAACAATGAGCAGTTCTTC. Amino acids: CASSVEGRNNEQFF.

This chain joins TRBV6-5 and TRBJ1-1; no clear D gene. V lost 0 bases and J lost 5, with 7 bases in between. CDR3 length equals 13 residues. Germline-derived CDR1 and CDR2 are MNHEY and SVGAGI. CDR3 DNA: TGTGCCAGCAGTTACTCGGAGCGGACTGAAGCTTTCTTT. Its protein product is CASSYSERTEAFF.

The rearrangement links TRBV5-5 to TRBJ2-7; 10 positions match TRBD1. CDR1 SGHKS and CDR2 YYEKEE come from the germline V gene (reference sequence). This CDR3 is built from 14 residues. J was trimmed by 3 bases and V by 4 bases; bases with no gene match: 4. CDR3 sequence reads: CASSPDRGNYEQYV. Here the CDR3 DNA reads TGTGCCAGCAGCCCGGACAGGGGGAACTACGAGCAGTACGTC.

The chain has TRBV2 and TRBJ2-7; the D gene is possibly TRBD2 (5 bases). This CDR3 region has 13 residues. Germline lookup yields CDR1 SNHLY and CDR2 FYNNEI. V lost 9 bases and J lost 4, with 16 bases in between. Written as DNA, the CDR3 is TGTGCCAGGGCTGCGGGCCAGGCTTACGAGCAGTACTTC. This sequence encodes CARAAGQAYEQYF.

This clone was seen once. The genes are TRBV7-9 and TRBJ2-7, with 7 bases matching TRBD1. Germline CDR1 and CDR2: SEHNR and FQNEAQ (reference sequence). J was trimmed by 3 bases and V by 5 bases; bases with no gene match: 10. The CDR3 covers 15 residues. CDR3 loop: CASSVQGQANYEQYF. The CDR3 coding sequence is TGTGCCAGCAGCGTACAAGGACAGGCAAACTACGAGCAGTACTTC.

The V and J genes are TRBV27 and TRBJ2-1; a weak D match, TRBD2 (6 bases). The CDR3 totals 15 residues. Germline lookup yields CDR1 MNHEY and CDR2 SMNVEV (reference sequence). Trimming stripped 3 bases from V and 3 bases from J, with 12 bases between. CDR3 protein: CASSFGGTHYNEQFF. In nucleotides, the CDR3 is TGTGCCAGCAGTTTTGGAGGGACTCACTACAATGAGCAGTTCTTC.

DNA of the CDR3: TGTGCCAGCAGTTTGGGGCCCGGGCGGGAGCAGTACTTC. Translating it yields CASSLGPGREQYF. The chain uses TRBV28 and TRBJ2-7, with D perhaps TRBD1 (5 bases). This CDR3 comprises 13 residues. V lost 3 bases and J 7 bases, leaving 13 bases between the germline ends. Germline CDR1 and CDR2: MDHEN and SYDVKM.

This CDR3 is CASSFAGLNYGYTF. CDR3 nucleotides: TGTGCCAGCAGTTTCGCGGGACTTAACTATGGCTACACCTTC. The gene calls are TRBV27 and TRBJ1-2, with D possibly TRBD1 on 5 matching bases. The CDR3 has 14 amino acids. V shed 3 bases and J shed 1 base, with 9 bases lying between them. CDR1 and CDR2 from the germline V gene are MNHEY and SMNVEV (reference sequence).

The chain links TRBV18 to TRBJ1-1, with TRBD1 matching 7 bases. The CDR3 has 14 amino acids. V shed 2 bases and J 4 bases; nucleotides not matched to a gene: 4. The V gene's germline CDR1 is KGHSH and CDR2 LQKENI. The CDR3 coding sequence is TGTGCCAGCTCACCAGGCAGGGGGAGCACTGAAGCTTTCTTT. Translating gives CASSPGRGSTEAFF.

The rearrangement uses TRBV27 and TRBJ1-1; D unclear. The ends were cut back, 1 base at V and 1 base at J, with 7 bases in the middle. Per the germline V gene, CDR1 is MNHEY and CDR2 is SMNVEV (reference sequence). This CDR3 region has 14 residues. DNA for the CDR3: TGTGCCAGCAGTTTATTAAACTCGAACACTGAAGCTTTCTTT. It specifies CASSLLNSNTEAFF.

The CDR3 loop reads CASMRGVRSATNEKLFF. DNA for the CDR3: TGTGCCAGCATGCGGGGTGTTCGGAGCGCAACTAATGAAAAACTGTTTTTT. J is TRBJ1-4 and V is TRBV19, with no clear D. Trimming stripped 9 bases from V and 0 bases from J, with 20 bases between. The germline gives CDR1 LNHDA, CDR2 SQIVND (reference sequence). This CDR3 spans 17 amino acids.

The rearrangement uses TRBV27 and TRBJ2-5; TRBD1 agrees at 8 bases. Germline trimming cut 5 bases from V and 5 bases from J; bases unmatched to any gene: 7. There are 14 residues in the CDR3. The germline gives CDR1 MNHEY, CDR2 SMNVEV (reference sequence). CDR3 region: CASSRTGTGETQYF. In nucleotides, the CDR3 is TGTGCCAGCAGTCGGACAGGGACGGGGGAGACCCAGTACTTC.

The chain recombines TRBV12-5 with TRBJ2-3; D remains ambiguous. The germline V gene has CDR1 LGHNT and CDR2 FRNRAP. V was clipped by 0 bases and J by 0 bases, with 4 bases between them. This CDR3 contains 14 residues. This chain's CDR3 is CASGLVPSTDTQYF. The CDR3 DNA is TGTGCTAGTGGTTTGGTACCTAGCACAGATACGCAGTATTTT.

V and J are TRBV23-1 and TRBJ2-3, with D unclear. TRBV23-1 is labeled an ORF, and its function is uncertain. Trimming removed 3 bases at V and 0 bases at J, with 13 bases between. The CDR3 consists of 16 residues. The CDR3 here is CASSHTGSPSTDTQYF. DNA of the CDR3: TGCGCCAGCAGTCACACCGGATCCCCTAGCACAGATACGCAGTATTTT.

The CDR3 DNA reads as TGCGCCAGCAGCTTGGATTCCGGGTACGAGCAGTACTTC. Translated, it gives CASSLDSGYEQYF. J is TRBJ2-7 and V is TRBV5-1, with D uncertain. CDR1 SGHRS and CDR2 YFSETQ come from the germline V gene. Deletions cut 0 bases from V and 4 bases from J, with 8 bases between. The CDR3 runs to 13 residues.

The chain links TRBV30 to TRBJ1-5, with 7 bases fitting TRBD1. Germline V lookup: CDR1 GTSNPN, CDR2 SVGIG (reference sequence). The CDR3 consists of 13 residues. The ends lost 1 base at V and 9 bases at J; junction bases unmatched: 6. The CDR3 here is CAWSEGGGRPQHF. The CDR3 nucleotides are TGTGCCTGGAGTGAAGGGGGCGGAAGGCCCCAGCATTTT.

The chain links TRBV18 to TRBJ2-7, with 7 bases aligning to TRBD2. Germline values: CDR1 KGHSH, CDR2 LQKENI. V lost 2 bases to trimming and J lost 7 bases; unmatched junction nucleotides: 8. The CDR3 is 14 amino acids. Here the CDR3 DNA reads TGTGCCAGCTCACCAGAGGCGGGGGTTTATGAGCAGTACTTC. Its protein product is CASSPEAGVYEQYF. The full variable domain, with the rest looked up from reference TRBV18 and TRBJ2-7, is NAGVMQNPRHLVRRRGQEARLRCSPMKGHSHVYWYRQLPEEGLKFMVYLQKENIIDESGMPKERFSAEFPKEGPSILRIQQVVRGDSAAYFCASSPEAGVYEQYFGPGTRLTVT.

This clone has only one observation. This rearrangement joins TRBV5-8 to TRBJ1-5; D may be TRBD1 (6 bases). V was clipped by 4 bases and J by 0 bases, with 17 bases between them. Germline loops: CDR1 SGHTS, CDR2 YDEGEE. CDR3 length: 17 amino acids. The CDR3 nucleotides read TGTGCCAGCAGCGACGCAGGACAGTTCTTTAGCAATCAGCCCCAGCATTTT. Translated: CASSDAGQFFSNQPQHF.

This clone appeared a single time. The V call is TRBV9, the J call TRBJ2-5; D uncertain. This CDR3 has 15 residues. Trimming shortened V by 0 bases and J by 5 bases, and 14 bases separated the two germline ends. Germline CDR1 reads SGDLS; CDR2 reads YYNGEE. The CDR3 loop is CASSVGPSPGETQYF. The DNA for the CDR3 is TGTGCCAGCAGCGTAGGCCCGTCCCCCGGGGAGACCCAGTACTTC.

The chain combines TRBV5-1 with TRBJ2-7; possibly TRBD2 for D (6 bases). The CDR3 covers 15 residues. V gave up 0 bases and J gave up 2 bases, with 12 bases separating them. Germline-derived CDR1 and CDR2 are SGHRS and YFSETQ. As DNA, the CDR3 is TGCGCCAGCAGCTTGGCCGGGGGAGGACCCTACGAGCAGTACTTC. Residues: CASSLAGGGPYEQYF.

The chain employs TRBV6-5 and TRBJ2-5; D might be TRBD1 or TRBD2, each matching 5 bases. Germline assignment: CDR1 MNHEY and CDR2 SVGAGI. Trimming shortened V by 6 bases and J by 3 bases, and 17 bases separated the two germline ends. There are 15 residues in the CDR3. The CDR3 spells CASSTGLRGKETQYF. CDR3 DNA: TGTGCCAGCAGCACGGGGCTACGGGGCAAAGAGACCCAGTACTTC.

This chain links TRBV28 with TRBJ1-1; 7 nucleotides match TRBD1. CDR1 is MDHEN, CDR2 SYDVKM, per germline. Unmatched junction bases numbered 4, after V lost 2 bases and J lost 4 bases. The CDR3 sequence is 14 residues long. CDR3 amino acids: CASSLGDRATEAFF. CDR3 DNA sequence: TGTGCCAGCAGTTTAGGCGACAGGGCCACTGAAGCTTTCTTT.

Note on this clone: This sample also contains other DNA sequences that code for the same CDR3. This chain connects TRBV9 to TRBJ2-5; TRBD2 matches 11 bases. Per germline, CDR1 SGDLS and CDR2 YYNGEE. Unmatched junction bases numbered 3, after V lost 0 bases and J lost 2 bases. CDR3 length equals 16 residues. The CDR3 reads CASSVGLAGGQETQYF. The CDR3, as DNA: TGTGCCAGCAGCGTAGGGCTAGCGGGGGGACAAGAGACCCAGTACTTC.